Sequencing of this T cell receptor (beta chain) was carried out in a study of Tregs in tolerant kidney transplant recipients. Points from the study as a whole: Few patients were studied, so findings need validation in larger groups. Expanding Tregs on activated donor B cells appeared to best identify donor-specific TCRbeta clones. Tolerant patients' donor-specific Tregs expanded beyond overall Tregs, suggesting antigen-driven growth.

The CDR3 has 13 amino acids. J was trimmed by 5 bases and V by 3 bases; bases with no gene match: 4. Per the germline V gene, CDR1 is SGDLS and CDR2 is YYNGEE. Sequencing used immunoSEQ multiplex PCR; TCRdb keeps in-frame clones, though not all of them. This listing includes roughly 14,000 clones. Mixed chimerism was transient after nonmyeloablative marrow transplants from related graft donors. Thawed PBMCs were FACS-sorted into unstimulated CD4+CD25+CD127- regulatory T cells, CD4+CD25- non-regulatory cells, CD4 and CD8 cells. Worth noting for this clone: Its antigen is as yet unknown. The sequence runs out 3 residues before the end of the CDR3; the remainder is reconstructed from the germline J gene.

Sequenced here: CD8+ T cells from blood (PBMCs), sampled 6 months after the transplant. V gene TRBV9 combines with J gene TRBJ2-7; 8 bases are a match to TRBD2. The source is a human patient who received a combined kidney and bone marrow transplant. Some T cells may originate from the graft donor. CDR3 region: CASSAGGADEQYF. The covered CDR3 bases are TGTGCCAGCAGCGCGGGAGGGGCTGACGAG.